The clone carrying this T cell receptor (beta chain) has a handful of counts. Its antigen remains unidentified. These data come from a study of immune cell composition in non-small cell lung cancer. Normal lung was sampled as far from the tumour as possible, at least 3 cm. Genomic DNA came from frozen unsorted single-cell suspensions. Sequencing used immunoSEQ multiplex PCR; TCRdb keeps in-frame clones, though not all of them. The data contain over a thousand clones, 82% of them seen just once; the ten biggest clones take up 12%. This CDR3 has 14 residues. Germline V gene sequence: CDR1 LGHNA, CDR2 YNFKEQ. V lost 5 bases and J 10 bases, leaving 15 bases between the germline ends. Notes on the study in general: Squamous carcinomas (approximately 80%) more often had tumour-associated clones >0.5% than adenocarcinomas (around 33%). Adenocarcinomas with higher top tumour-associated clone frequency had more reactive TILs.

V usage is TRBV4-2 and J usage is TRBJ1-6; D gene uncertain. This clonotype was obtained from a human donor with non-small cell lung cancer. Material for sequencing was non-adjacent lung tissue. CDR3 residues: CASSLPSVESPLHF. The CDR3 bases are TGTGCCAGCAGCTTACCGTCGGTCGAATCACCCCTCCACTTT.